The entry below gives a single TCR beta chain sequence along with its context. Only in-frame clones appear in the TCRdb table, and some are missing; sequencing was by immunoSEQ multiplex PCR. This repertoire shows 380,000 or so clones, around 87% found once; its top ten account for 1% to 1.5%. This entry belongs to a study of blood T cell repertoires in COVID-19. Sequenced: PBMCs or T cells enriched from blood (not recorded which). The receptor was derived from a man aged 25-40 years who had recovered from COVID-19.

CDR3 DNA sequence: TGTGCCAGCAGTTCCTACGGACAGGGAGGACAGCCCCAGCATTTT. Translating it yields CASSSYGQGGQPQHF. This sequence joins TRBV27 and TRBJ1-5; 8 bases agree with TRBD1. The CDR3 is made up of 15 amino acids. Germline V gives CDR1 MNHEY, CDR2 SMNVEV (reference sequence). J was trimmed by 7 bases and V by 4 bases; bases with no gene match: 9.